This TCR beta chain was sequenced for a study of blood T cells in healthy people across ages (dated by TCRdb to the mid-2010s). General notes on the study: Template switching captured roughly one uniquely barcoded TCR beta cDNA molecule per two T cells in model experiments. Two additional independent replicas of 1 million unique cDNA reads from the same blood draw were analyzed for two donors (one aged 18 to 29 and one aged 80 or older). To avoid experimental bias, donors of different ages were randomly spread across the sequencing lanes. Age-related changes in TCR beta repertoire diversity were measured in the study by deep sequencing normalized with unique cDNA molecular identifiers. The donors were divided into four age groups: young (average around 15 years), middle-aged (roughly 42), aged (approximately 62) and long-lived (approximately 74).

Donors were about 36 systemically healthy Caucasian individuals from Russia aged roughly 6 to 90 years. Ten milliliters of peripheral blood were drawn from each donor into EDTA-treated Vacutainer tubes. Ficoll-Paque density-gradient centrifugation was used to isolate PBMCs, with at least 6 million per sample. Trizol reagent was used to extract total RNA from the PBMCs, yielding at least 5 micrograms per sample. For every donor, flow cytometry on a PBMC aliquot measured the percentage of naive CD45RAhigh/CD27high T cells. Via the germline V gene, CDR1 is ENHRY and CDR2 SYGVKD. V and J are truncated by 2 bases and 11 bases respectively, leaving an intervening sequence of 15 bases. The CDR3 holds 13 amino acids from the cysteine to the phenylalanine. This entry keeps only the CDR3 DNA: 39 bases, framed from base 1. Beyond this particular receptor, the publication reports: The CMV infection status of donors was not known, potentially confounding age-related changes in expanded clonotypes. Estimates of total diversity based on one million sequenced T cells were considered lower bounds and underestimates. The percentage of naive T cells measured by flow cytometry correlated strongly with observed TCR beta diversity. Bulk unsorted PBMC profiling prevented conclusive comparison of naive and antigen-experienced compartments. Observed TCR beta diversity per million T cells fell roughly linearly with age, and a significant reduction was already apparent by age roughly 41. The long-lived group showed more naive CD4+ T cells, fewer expanded clones and increased TCR diversity than the aged group, suggesting age selection.

Library creation used 5' RACE. TCRdb records Illumina HiSeq 2500 as the sequencer. A second PCR of about 6 to 12 cycles was performed with a sample-barcoded 5' primer and a J-beta primer mix. A template-switch 5' adaptor carrying 12 random nucleotides introduced a unique molecular identifier onto each TCR beta cDNA molecule. Each sample yielded at least 2.5 million CDR3-containing paired-end reads. The Mint cDNA synthesis kit, primed by a TRBC-specific oligonucleotide, was used to synthesize first-strand cDNA from all RNA. Following uracil-DNA glycosylase treatment, a first 18-cycle PCR with universal primers M1SS and BC2_uni_R was performed on all cDNA. From the authors' description of their analysis: Normalization of each sample was performed by random selection of 1 million high-quality reads, each carrying a distinct molecular identifier. Instead of being binned into consensus sequences, reads with shared molecular identifiers were discarded. MiTCR, with a Q25 quality threshold and the strictest error-elimination algorithm, was used for CDR3 identification, clonotype clustering and error correction. A nonparametric unseen species model using Euler transformation provided a lower-bound estimate of total TCR beta diversity. TCRdb trimmed public reads at Q25 via fastp, called clones via MiXCR and kept in-frame beta chains. Every distinct CDR3 protein forms one entry, paired with its most common genes and DNA. TCRdb's processing, not the authors' own work, is the source of the V and J calls. Present in this sample are around 750,000 distinct CDR3 sequences, about 48% of which were seen just once. Of the sample, approximately 41% falls within the top ten clones.

This clonotype has more than one count but fewer than ten. Its specific antigen is unknown. The input lacks base qualities; no much larger clone sits a single base away. This receptor was identified in a man older than 75 in good health. Recombination linked TRBV10-3 to TRBJ2-5; the D gene assignment is ambiguous. Input material: blood. CDR3 region: CAISEPGRSEQYF. The DNA reads TGTGCCATCAGTGAGCCGGGCAGGTCGGAGCAGTACTTC.